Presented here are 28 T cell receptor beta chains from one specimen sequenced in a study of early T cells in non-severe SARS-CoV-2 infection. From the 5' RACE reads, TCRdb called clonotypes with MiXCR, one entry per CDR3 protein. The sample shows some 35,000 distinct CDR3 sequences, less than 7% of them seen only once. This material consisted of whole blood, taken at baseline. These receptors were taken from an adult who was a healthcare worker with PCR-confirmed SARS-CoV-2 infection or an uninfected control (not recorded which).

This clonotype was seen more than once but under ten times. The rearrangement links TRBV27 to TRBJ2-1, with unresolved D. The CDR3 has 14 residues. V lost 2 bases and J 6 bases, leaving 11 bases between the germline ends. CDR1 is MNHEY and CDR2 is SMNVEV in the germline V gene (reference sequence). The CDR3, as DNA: TGTGCCAGCAGTTTAGCGCCGTTTGTCAATGAGCAGTTCTTC. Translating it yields CASSLAPFVNEQFF.

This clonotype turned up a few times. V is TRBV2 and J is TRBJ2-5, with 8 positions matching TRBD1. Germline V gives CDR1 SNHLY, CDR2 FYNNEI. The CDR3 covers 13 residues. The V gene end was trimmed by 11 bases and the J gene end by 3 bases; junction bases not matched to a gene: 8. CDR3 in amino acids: CASSGQEKETQYF. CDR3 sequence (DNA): TGTGCCTCATCGGGACAGGAAAAAGAGACCCAGTACTTC.

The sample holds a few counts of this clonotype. The DNA for the CDR3 is TGCAGCGTTGCCCGGGGATACGAGCAGTACTTC. Translated, it gives CSVARGYEQYF. V gene TRBV29-1 combines with J gene TRBJ2-7, with D maybe TRBD2 (5 bases). The CDR3 extends over 11 amino acids. From germline, CDR1 is SQVTM and CDR2 ANQGSEA. V was trimmed by 4 bases and J by 4 bases, leaving 8 bases between them.

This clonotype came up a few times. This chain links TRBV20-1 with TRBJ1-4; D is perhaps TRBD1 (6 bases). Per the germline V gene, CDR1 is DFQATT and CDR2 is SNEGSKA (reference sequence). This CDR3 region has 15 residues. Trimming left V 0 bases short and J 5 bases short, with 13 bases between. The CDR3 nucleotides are TGCAGTGCTAGAGACCAACAGGGACTGAATGAAAAACTGTTTTTT. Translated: CSARDQQGLNEKLFF.

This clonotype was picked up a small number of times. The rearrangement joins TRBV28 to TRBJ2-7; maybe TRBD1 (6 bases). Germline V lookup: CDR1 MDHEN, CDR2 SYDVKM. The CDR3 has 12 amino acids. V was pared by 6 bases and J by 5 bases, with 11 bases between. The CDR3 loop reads CASRTGPNEQYF. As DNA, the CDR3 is TGTGCCAGCAGAACAGGGCCCAACGAGCAGTACTTC.

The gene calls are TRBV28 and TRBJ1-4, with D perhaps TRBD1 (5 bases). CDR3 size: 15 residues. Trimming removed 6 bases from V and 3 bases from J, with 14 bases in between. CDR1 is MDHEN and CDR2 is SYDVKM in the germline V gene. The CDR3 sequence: CASSVGAQPNEKLFF. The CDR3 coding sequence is TGTGCCAGCAGCGTAGGGGCACAGCCTAATGAAAAACTGTTTTTT. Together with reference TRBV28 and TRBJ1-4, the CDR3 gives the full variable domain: DVKVTQSSRYLVKRTGEKVFLECVQDMDHENMFWYRQDPGLGLRLIYFSYDVKMKEKGDIPEGYSVSREKKERFSLILESASTNQTSMYLCASSVGAQPNEKLFFGSGTQLSVL.

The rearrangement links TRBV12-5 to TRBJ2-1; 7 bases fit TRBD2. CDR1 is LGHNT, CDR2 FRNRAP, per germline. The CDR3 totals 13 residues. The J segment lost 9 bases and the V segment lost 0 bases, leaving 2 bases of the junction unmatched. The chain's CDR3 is CASGLVTGGEQFF. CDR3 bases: TGTGCTAGTGGTTTGGTGACGGGGGGTGAGCAGTTCTTC.

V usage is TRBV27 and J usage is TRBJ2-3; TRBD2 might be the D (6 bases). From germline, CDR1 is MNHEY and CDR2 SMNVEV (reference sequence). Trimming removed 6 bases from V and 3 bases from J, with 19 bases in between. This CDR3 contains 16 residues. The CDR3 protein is CASRAWRESGTDTQYF. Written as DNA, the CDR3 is TGTGCCAGCAGGGCTTGGCGGGAATCGGGAACAGATACGCAGTATTTT.

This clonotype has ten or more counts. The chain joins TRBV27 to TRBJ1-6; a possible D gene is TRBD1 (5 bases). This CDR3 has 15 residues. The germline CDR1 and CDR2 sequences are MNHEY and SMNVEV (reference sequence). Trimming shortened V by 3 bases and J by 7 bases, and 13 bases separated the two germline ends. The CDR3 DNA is TGTGCCAGCAGTTTCGCAGGGCAAATCAATTCACCCCTCCACTTT. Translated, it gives CASSFAGQINSPLHF.

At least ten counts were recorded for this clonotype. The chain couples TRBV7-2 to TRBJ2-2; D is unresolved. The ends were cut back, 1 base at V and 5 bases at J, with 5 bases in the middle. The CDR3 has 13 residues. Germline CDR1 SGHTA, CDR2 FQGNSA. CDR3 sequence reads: CASSLEATGELFF. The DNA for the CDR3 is TGTGCCAGCAGCTTAGAAGCAACCGGGGAGCTGTTTTTT.

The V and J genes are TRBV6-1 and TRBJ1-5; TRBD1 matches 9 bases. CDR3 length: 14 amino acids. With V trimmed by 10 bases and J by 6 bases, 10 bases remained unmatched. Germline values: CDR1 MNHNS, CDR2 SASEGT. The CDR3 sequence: CATQTGGAGQPQHF. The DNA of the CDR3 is TGTGCCACCCAAACAGGGGGCGCGGGTCAGCCCCAGCATTTT.

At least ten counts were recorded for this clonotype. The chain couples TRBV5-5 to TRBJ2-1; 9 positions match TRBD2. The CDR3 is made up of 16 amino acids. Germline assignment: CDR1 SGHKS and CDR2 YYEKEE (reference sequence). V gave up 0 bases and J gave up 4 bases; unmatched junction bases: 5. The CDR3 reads CASSLALSGSYNEQFF. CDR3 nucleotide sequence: TGTGCCAGCAGCTTGGCCCTTAGCGGGAGTTACAATGAGCAGTTCTTC. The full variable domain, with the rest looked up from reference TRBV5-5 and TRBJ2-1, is DAGVTQSPTHLIKTRGQQVTLRCSPISGHKSVSWYQQVLGQGPQFIFQYYEKEERGRGNFPDRFSARQFPNYSSELNVNALLLGDSALYLCASSLALSGSYNEQFFGPGTRLTVL.

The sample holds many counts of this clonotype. The CDR3 nucleotides read TGTGCCATCGACGCTCGACAGGCTGCCCCCTACGAGCAGTACTTC. Protein product: CAIDARQAAPYEQYF. The chain joins TRBV7-9 to TRBJ2-7; perhaps TRBD1 as D (6 bases). Germline values: CDR1 SEHNR, CDR2 FQNEAQ (reference sequence). V lost 10 bases and J lost 2, with 21 bases in between. The CDR3 sequence is 15 residues long.

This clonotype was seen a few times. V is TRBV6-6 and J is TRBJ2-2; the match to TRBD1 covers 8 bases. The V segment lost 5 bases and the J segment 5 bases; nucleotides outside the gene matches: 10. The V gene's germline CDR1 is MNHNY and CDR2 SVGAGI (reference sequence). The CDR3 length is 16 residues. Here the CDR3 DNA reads TGTGCCAGCAGTAGAGACAGGGGCCCCGGGACCGGGGAGCTGTTTTTT. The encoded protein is CASSRDRGPGTGELFF.

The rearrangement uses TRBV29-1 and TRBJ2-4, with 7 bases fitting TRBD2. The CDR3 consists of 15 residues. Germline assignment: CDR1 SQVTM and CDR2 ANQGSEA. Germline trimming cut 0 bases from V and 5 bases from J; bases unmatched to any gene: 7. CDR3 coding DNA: TGCAGCGTTGAAGATCCCGGACTAGTAGAAAACATTCAGTACTTC. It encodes CSVEDPGLVENIQYF. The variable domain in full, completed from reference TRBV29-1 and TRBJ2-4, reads SAVISQKPSRDICQRGTSLTIQCQVDSQVTMMFWYRQQPGQSLTLIATANQGSEATYESGFVIDKFPISRPNLTFSTLTVSNMSPEDSSIYLCSVEDPGLVENIQYFGAGTRLSVL.

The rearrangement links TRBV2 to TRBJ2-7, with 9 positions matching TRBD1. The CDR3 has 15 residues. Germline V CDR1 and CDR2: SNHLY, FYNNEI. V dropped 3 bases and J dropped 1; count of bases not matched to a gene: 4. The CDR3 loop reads CASSDLTGGSYEQYF. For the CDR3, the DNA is TGTGCCAGCAGTGATTTGACAGGGGGTTCCTACGAGCAGTACTTC. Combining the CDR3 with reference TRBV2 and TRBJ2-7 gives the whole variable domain EPEVTQTPSHQVTQMGQEVILRCVPISNHLYFYWYRQILGQKVEFLVSFYNNEISEKSEIFDDQFSVERPDGSNFTLKIRSTKLEDSAMYFCASSDLTGGSYEQYFGPGTRLTVT.

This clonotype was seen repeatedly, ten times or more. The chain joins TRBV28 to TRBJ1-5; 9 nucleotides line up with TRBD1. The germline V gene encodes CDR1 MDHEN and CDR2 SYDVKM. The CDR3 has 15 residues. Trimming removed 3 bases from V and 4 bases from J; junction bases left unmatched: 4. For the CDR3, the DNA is TGTGCCAGCAGTTTCCCGGGACAGGGTAATCAGCCCCAGCATTTT. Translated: CASSFPGQGNQPQHF.

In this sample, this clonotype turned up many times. The CDR3 DNA reads as TGTGCCACCAGTGCAACAGGAACGAGCAACTATGGCTACACCTTC. Amino acid sequence: CATSATGTSNYGYTF. The chain joins TRBV24-1 to TRBJ1-2; TRBD1 is a possible D gene (5 bases). The V end was cut by 5 bases, the J end by 2 bases, with 14 bases between. The germline V gene encodes CDR1 KGHDR and CDR2 SFDVKD. CDR3 size: 15 residues.

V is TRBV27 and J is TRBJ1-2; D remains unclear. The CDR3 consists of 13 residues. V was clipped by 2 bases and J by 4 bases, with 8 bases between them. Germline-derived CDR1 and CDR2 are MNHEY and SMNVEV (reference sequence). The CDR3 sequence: CASSLGPFYGYTF. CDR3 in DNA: TGTGCCAGCAGTTTAGGTCCCTTCTATGGCTACACCTTC.

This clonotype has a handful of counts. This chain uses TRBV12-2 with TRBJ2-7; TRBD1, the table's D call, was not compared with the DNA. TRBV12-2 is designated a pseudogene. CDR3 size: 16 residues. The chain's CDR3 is CASRCRQGAALYEQYF. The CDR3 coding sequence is TGTGCAAGTCGCTGTAGACAGGGGGCTGCCTTGTACGAGCAGTACTTC.

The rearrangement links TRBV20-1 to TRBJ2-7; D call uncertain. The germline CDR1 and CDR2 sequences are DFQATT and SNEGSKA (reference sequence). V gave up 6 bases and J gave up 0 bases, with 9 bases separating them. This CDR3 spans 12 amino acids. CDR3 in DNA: TGCAGTGCAGACTCGAGCTCCTACGAGCAGTACTTC. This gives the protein CSADSSSYEQYF.

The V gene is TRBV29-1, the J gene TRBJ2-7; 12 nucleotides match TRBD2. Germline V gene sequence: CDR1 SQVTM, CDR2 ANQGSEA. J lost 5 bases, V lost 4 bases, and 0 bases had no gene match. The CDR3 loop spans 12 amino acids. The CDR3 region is CSVGLAGDEQYF. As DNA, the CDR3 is TGCAGCGTTGGACTAGCGGGAGACGAGCAGTACTTC.

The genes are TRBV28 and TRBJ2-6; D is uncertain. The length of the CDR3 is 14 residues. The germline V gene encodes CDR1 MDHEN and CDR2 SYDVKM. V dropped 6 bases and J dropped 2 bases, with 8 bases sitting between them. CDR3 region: CASSRKAGANVLTF. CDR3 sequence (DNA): TGTGCCAGCAGCCGAAAAGCTGGGGCCAACGTCCTGACTTTC. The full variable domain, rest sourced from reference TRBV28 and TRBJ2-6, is DVKVTQSSRYLVKRTGEKVFLECVQDMDHENMFWYRQDPGLGLRLIYFSYDVKMKEKGDIPEGYSVSREKKERFSLILESASTNQTSMYLCASSRKAGANVLTFGAGSRLTVL.

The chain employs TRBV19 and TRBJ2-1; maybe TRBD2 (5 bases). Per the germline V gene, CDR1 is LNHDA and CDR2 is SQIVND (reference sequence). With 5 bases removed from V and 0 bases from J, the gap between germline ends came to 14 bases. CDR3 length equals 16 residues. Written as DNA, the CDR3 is TGTGCCAGTAGTTCTAAAGGGAGCAGCTCCTACAATGAGCAGTTCTTC. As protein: CASSSKGSSSYNEQFF.

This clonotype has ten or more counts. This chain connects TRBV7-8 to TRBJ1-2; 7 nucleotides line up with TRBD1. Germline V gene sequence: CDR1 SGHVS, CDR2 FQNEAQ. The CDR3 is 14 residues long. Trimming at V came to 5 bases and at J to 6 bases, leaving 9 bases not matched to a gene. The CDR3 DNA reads TGTGCCAGCAGCGTTCAGGCGGGGACAGATGGCTACACCTTC. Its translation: CASSVQAGTDGYTF. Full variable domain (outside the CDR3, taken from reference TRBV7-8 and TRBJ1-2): GAGVSQSPRYKVAKRGQDVALRCDPISGHVSLFWYQQALGQGPEFLTYFQNEAQLDKSGLPSDRFFAERPEGSVSTLKIQRTQQEDSAVYLCASSVQAGTDGYTFGSGTRLTVV.

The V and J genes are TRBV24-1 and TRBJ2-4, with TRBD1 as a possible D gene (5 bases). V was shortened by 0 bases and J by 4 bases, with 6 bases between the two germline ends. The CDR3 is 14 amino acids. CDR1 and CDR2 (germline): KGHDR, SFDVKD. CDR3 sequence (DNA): TGTGCCACCAGTGATTTGTCAGGGAAAAACATTCAGTACTTC. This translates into CATSDLSGKNIQYF.

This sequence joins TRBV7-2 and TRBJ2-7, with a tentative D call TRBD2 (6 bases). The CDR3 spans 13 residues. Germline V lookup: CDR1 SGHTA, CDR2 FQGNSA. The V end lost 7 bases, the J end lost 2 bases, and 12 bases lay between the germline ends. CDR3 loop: CASKRSGPYEQYF. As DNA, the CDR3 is TGTGCCAGCAAGCGGAGCGGGCCCTACGAGCAGTACTTC.

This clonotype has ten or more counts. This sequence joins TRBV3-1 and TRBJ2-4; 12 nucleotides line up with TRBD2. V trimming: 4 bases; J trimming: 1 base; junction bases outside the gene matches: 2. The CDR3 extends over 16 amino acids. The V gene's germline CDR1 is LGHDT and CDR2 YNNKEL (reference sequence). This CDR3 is CASSRGTSGAKNIQYF. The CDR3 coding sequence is TGTGCCAGCAGCCGCGGGACTAGCGGGGCCAAAAACATTCAGTACTTC.